The clone carrying this TCR beta chain was observed a few times. The antigen is not known. The authors ran a second PCR of roughly 7 to 11 cycles using a sample-barcoded 5' primer and a J-beta primer mix. TCRdb reprocessed the 5' RACE reads via MiXCR and lists one record per CDR3 protein. The table lists more than 650,000 distinct CDR3 sequences, 53% of them singletons, with approximately 40% in the top ten. The data were taken from a study of blood T cells in healthy people across ages. Overall study: Template switching picked up about one barcoded beta molecule for each two T cells.

The amount of total RNA extracted per sample was at least 5.5 micrograms. Study conclusions and caveats: Roughly linear age-related decline in beta diversity appeared, significant by age about 40.

The sequenced material came from blood. This clonotype was sampled from a man older than 75 in good health.

The chain's CDR3 is CASSQQVFNTEAFF. In DNA, the CDR3 is TGTGCCAGCAGCCAACAGGTTTTTAACACTGAAGCTTTCTTT. This sequence joins TRBV14 and TRBJ1-1; D gene ambiguous. The CDR3 spans 14 residues. Trimming removed 2 bases from V and 2 bases from J, with 9 bases in between. Germline assignment: CDR1 SGHDN and CDR2 FVKESK.